The T cell receptor beta chain described here comes from a study of CD8 T cells in ankylosing spondylitis. Trimming shortened V by 5 bases and J by 2 bases, and 19 bases separated the two germline ends. Germline V gene data show CDR1 as SGHRS and CDR2 as YFSETQ. The CDR3 runs to 17 residues. This clonotype was seen only a few times. Its antigen is still unknown. TCRdb analysed the 5' RACE reads with MiXCR anew, one entry per CDR3 protein. This table has about 240,000 distinct CDR3 sequences, over 8.5% appearing once. Overall study results and limits: Reportedly, disease-linked clones are significantly enriched in ankylosing spondylitis patients' matched synovial fluid. CD8+ cells made up the disease-linked clones, which were relatively rare in peripheral blood.

The sequence came from a male donor with ankylosing spondylitis or in good health (not recorded which). The gene calls are TRBV5-1 and TRBJ2-2; D assignment may be TRBD1 or TRBD2 (5 bases each). Material for sequencing was blood, either unsorted or a sorted T cell fraction (not recorded which). For the CDR3, the DNA is TGCGCCAGCAGTAAGATGGGTGATGGGGGAAACACCGGGGAGCTGTTTTTT. Residues: CASSKMGDGGNTGELFF.